This entry describes one T cell receptor beta chain. The data belong to a study of T cell repertoires in cytomegalovirus infection. Study summary: Indications came from public TCR beta signatures; they pointed to CMV infection and to a matching HLA type.

TCRdb re-called the reads with MiXCR, one entry per CDR3 protein. The data show some 680,000 distinct CDR3 sequences, approximately 40% seen once. The material sequenced was PBMCs. This TCR was sampled from a human donor in good health (CMV status not recorded). Some clones in this sample may be carry-over from other donors' samples.

The CDR3 nucleotides read TGTGCCAGCAGCTTAAGGGGCGGGACGGCCTACAATGAGCAGTTCTTC. Its protein product is CASSLRGGTAYNEQFF. The rearrangement links TRBV7-4 to TRBJ2-1; TRBD2 is a possible D gene (6 bases). The germline V gene has CDR1 SGHVT and CDR2 SQSDAQ. Trimming stripped 2 bases from V and 2 bases from J, with 13 bases between. The CDR3 has 16 residues.